This T cell receptor (beta chain) was sequenced in a study of chemoradiotherapy in HPV16-positive cancers (dated by TCRdb to the early 2020s). Describing the broader study: Candidate HPV-specific T-cell clones and common TCR motifs were defined through functional T-cell assays on cells from a couple of HPV16-positive patients. The study asked whether T-cell immunity against the HPV oncoproteins E6 and E7 changes during chemoradiotherapy and whether it affects survival. The candidate HPV-specific TCRs and motifs were subsequently tracked in TCR repertoires obtained from 90 or so patients with HPV-related cancers. Study-wide conclusions, independent of this receptor: In HPV16-positive patients, expansion of HPV-responsive T cells during chemoradiotherapy was associated with improved recurrence-free survival. The survival association was reported for HPV16-positive patients, and the functional definition of HPV-specific T cells was derived from only a couple of HPV16-positive patients. Expansion of candidate HPV-specific clones and E7-related TCR motifs was observed in the tumor microenvironment during treatment, whereas no such expansion was observed for non-HPV-specific T cells.

A note on this clone: Its antigen is not yet known. No qualities accompany the bases; no much larger clone lies one base away.

Library construction relied on the immunoSEQ multiplex PCR assay. This immuneACCESS table, as held by TCRdb, lists in-frame sequences with V and J called but not all clones. Of the missing ones, under half trace to an unresolved V gene in checked studies; the others have no known cause. The sample table holds about 29,000 clones, of which about 90% were seen once. The ten largest account for less than 25% of the sample. Repertoires were sampled repeatedly over the course of chemoradiotherapy so that clonal expansion in the tumor microenvironment could be followed. Reading from cysteine to phenylalanine, the CDR3 counts 13 amino acids. CDR3 DNA is the only sequence kept; it has 39 bases, read in frame from the first base. The germline V gene sets CDR1 to SNHLY and CDR2 to FYNNEI. Cut back by 6 bases and 3 bases, the V and J ends lie 12 bases apart.

This receptor chain uses TRBV2 and TRBJ2-7; possibly the D gene is TRBD2, per 6 matching bases. The clonotype originates from a human donor with HPV-associated anogenital cancer. Source: blood, taken from a patient who underwent chemoradiotherapy. This receptor carries the CDR3 CASRSGQGYEQYF. The base sequence is TGTGCCAGCAGGAGCGGGCAGGGCTACGAGCAGTACTTC.